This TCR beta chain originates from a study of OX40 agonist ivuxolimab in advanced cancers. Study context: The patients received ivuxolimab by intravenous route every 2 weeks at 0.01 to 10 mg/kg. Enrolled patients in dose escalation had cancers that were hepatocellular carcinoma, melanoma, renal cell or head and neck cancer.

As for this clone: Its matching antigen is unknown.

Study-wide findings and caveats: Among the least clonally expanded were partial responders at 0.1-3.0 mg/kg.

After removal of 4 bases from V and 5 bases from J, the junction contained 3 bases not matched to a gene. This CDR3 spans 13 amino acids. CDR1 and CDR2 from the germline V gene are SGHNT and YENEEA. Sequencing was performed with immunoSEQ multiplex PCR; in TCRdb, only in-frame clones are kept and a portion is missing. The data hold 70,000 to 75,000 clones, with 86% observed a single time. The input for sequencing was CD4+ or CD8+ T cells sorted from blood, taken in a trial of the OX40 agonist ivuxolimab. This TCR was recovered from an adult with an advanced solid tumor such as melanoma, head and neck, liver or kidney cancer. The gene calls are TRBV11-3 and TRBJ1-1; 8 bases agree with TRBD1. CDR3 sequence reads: CASSSGQGTEAFF. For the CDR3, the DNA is TGTGCCAGCAGCTCCGGACAGGGTACTGAAGCTTTCTTT. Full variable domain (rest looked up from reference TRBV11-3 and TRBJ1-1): EAGVVQSPRYKIIEKKQPVAFWCNPISGHNTLYWYLQNLGQGPELLIRYENEEAVDDSQLPKDRFSAERLKGVDSTLKIQPAELGDSAVYLCASSSGQGTEAFFGQGTRLTVV.